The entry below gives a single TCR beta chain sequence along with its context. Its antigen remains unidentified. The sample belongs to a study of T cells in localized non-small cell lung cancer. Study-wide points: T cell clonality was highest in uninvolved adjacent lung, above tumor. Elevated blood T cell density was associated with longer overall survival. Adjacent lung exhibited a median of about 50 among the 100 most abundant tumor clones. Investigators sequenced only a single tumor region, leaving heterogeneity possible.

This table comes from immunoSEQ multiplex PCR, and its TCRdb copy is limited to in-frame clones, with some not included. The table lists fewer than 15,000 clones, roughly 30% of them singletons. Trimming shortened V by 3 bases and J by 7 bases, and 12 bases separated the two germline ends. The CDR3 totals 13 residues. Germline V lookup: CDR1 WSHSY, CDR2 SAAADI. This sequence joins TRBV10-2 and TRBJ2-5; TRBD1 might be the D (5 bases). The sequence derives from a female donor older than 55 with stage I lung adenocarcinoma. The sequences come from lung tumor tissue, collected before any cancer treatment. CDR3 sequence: CASSETGRGTQYF. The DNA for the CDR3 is TGCGCCAGCAGTGAAACAGGCCGAGGGACCCAGTACTTC.